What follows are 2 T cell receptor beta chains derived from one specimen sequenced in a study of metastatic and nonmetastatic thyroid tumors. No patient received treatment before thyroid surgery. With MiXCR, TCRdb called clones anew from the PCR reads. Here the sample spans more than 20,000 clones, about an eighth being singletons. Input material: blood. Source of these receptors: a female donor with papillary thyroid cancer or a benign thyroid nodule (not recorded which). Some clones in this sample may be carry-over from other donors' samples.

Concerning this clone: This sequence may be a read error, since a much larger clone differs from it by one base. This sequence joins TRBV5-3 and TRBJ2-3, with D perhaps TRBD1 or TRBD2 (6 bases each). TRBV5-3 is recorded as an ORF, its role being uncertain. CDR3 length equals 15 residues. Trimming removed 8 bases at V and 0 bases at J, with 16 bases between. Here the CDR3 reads CASSIQGLSTDTQYF. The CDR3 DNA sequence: TGTGCCAGTAGCATACAGGGACTTAGCACAGATACGCAGTATTTT.

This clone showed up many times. CDR3 sequence: CASSVGQGADEQYF. CDR3 DNA: TGTGCCAGCTCAGTGGGACAGGGGGCCGACGAGCAGTACTTC. V gene TRBV7-6 combines with J gene TRBJ2-7, with 12 positions matching TRBD1. This CDR3 is built from 14 residues. Looked up from germline, CDR1 is SGHVS and CDR2 is FNYEAQ. Trimming at V came to 8 bases and at J to 5 bases, leaving 7 bases not matched to a gene.